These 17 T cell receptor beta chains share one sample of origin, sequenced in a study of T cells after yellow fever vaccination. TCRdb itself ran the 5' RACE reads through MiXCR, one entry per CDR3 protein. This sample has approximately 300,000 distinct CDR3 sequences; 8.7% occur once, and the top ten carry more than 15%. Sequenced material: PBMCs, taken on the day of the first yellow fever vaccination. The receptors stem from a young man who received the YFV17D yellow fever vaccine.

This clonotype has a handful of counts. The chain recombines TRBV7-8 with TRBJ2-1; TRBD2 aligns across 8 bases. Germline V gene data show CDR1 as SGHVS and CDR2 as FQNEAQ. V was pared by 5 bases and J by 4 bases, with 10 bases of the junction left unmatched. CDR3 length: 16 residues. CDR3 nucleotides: TGTGCCAGCAGCCGGGTGGGCGGGGGGCAGTACAATGAGCAGTTCTTC. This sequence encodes CASSRVGGGQYNEQFF.

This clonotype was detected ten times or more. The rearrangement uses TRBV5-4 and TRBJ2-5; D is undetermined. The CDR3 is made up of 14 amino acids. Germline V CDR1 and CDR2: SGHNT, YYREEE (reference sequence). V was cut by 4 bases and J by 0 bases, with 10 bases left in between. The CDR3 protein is CASSRGRNQETQYF. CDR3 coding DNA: TGTGCCAGCAGCCGCGGACGGAACCAAGAGACCCAGTACTTC.

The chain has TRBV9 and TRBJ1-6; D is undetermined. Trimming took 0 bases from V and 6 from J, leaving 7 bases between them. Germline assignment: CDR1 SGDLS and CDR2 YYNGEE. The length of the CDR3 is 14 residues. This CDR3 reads CASSVGLFNSPLHF. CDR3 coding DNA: TGTGCCAGCAGCGTAGGGCTTTTTAATTCACCCCTCCACTTT.

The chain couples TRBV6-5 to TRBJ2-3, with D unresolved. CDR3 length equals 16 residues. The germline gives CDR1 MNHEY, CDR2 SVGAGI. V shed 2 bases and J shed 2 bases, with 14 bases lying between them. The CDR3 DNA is TGTGCCAGCAGTTACCGTCCGTCAAGGGCCACAGATACGCAGTATTTT. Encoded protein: CASSYRPSRATDTQYF.

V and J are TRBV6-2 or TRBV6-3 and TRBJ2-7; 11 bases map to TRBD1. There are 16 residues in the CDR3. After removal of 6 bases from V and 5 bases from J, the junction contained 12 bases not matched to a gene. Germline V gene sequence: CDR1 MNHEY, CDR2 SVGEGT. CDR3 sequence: CASSLIAGQGVDEQYF. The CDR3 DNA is TGTGCCAGCAGCCTCATTGCGGGACAGGGGGTTGACGAGCAGTACTTC.

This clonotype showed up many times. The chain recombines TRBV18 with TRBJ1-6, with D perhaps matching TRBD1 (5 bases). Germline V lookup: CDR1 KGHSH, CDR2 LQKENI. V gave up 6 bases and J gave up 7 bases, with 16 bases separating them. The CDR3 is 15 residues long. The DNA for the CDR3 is TGTGCCAGCTCTCTAAGCGTGGGGGAAAATTCACCCCTCCACTTT. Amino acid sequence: CASSLSVGENSPLHF.

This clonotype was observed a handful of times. This CDR3 is CAITATADYGYTF. The CDR3 region has the DNA TGTGCCATCACGGCCACAGCTGACTATGGCTACACCTTC. The chain links TRBV10-3 to TRBJ1-2; D uncertain. Germline-derived CDR1 and CDR2 are ENHRY and SYGVKD. The CDR3 runs to 13 residues. Between the trimmed V and J ends, which lost 7 bases and 3 bases, there was a span of 12 bases.

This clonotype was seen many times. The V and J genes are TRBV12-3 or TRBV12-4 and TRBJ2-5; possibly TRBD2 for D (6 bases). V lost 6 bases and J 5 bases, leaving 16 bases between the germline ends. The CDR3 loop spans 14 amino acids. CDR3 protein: CASSSGSRGETQYF. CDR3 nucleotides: TGTGCCAGCAGCTCAGGGTCCCGGGGGGAGACCCAGTACTTC.

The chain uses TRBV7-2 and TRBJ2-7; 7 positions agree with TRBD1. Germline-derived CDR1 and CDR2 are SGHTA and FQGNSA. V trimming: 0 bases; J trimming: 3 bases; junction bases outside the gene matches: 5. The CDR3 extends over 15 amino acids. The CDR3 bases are TGTGCCAGCAGCTTAGCGACAGGGTTATTCTACGAGCAGTACTTC. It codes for CASSLATGLFYEQYF.

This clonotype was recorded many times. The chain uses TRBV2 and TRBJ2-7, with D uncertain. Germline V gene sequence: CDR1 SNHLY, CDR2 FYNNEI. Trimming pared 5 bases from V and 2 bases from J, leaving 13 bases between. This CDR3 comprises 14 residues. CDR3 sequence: CASSRTQTAYEQYV. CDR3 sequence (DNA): TGTGCCAGCAGTAGGACGCAGACCGCCTACGAGCAGTACGTC.

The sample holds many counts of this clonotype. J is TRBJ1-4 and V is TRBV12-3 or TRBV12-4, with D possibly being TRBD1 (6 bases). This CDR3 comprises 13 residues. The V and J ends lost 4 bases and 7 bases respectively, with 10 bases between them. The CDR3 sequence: CASSSLGAEKLFF. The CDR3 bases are TGTGCCAGCAGTTCCCTGGGGGCTGAAAAACTGTTTTTT.

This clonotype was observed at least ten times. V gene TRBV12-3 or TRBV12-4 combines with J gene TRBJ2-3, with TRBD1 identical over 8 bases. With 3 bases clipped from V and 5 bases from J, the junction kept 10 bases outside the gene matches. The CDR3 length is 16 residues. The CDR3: CASSFLGGQEIDTQYF. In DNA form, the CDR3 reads TGTGCCAGCAGTTTTTTAGGGGGACAGGAAATAGATACGCAGTATTTT.

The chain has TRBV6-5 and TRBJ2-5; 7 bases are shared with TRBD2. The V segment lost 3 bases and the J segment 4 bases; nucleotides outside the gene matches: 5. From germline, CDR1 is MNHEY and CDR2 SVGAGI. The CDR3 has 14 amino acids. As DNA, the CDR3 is TGTGCCAGCAGTTATAAGCGGGGATCAGAGACCCAGTACTTC. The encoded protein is CASSYKRGSETQYF.

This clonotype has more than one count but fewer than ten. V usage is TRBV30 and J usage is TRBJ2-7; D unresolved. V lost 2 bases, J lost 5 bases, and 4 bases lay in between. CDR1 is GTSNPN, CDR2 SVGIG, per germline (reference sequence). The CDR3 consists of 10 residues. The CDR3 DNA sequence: TGTGCCTGGAGTAAGAACGAGCAGTACTTC. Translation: CAWSKNEQYF. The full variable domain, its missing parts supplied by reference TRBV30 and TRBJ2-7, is SQTIHQWPATLVQPVGSPLSLECTVEGTSNPNLYWYRQAAGRGLQLLFYSVGIGQISSEVPQNLSASRPQDRQFILSSKKLLLSDSGFYLCAWSKNEQYFGPGTRLTVT.

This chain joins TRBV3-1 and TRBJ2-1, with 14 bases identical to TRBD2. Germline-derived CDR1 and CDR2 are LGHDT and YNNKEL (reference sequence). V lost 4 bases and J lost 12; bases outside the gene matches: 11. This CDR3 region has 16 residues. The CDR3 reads CASSPGTSGGRAWQFF. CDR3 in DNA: TGTGCCAGCAGCCCCGGGACTAGCGGGGGACGAGCTTGGCAGTTCTTC.

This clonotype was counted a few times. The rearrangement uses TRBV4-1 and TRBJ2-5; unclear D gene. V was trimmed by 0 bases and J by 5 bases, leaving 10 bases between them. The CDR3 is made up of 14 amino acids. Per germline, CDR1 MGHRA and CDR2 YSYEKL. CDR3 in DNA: TGCGCCAGCAGCCAAGAGTGGGTGGTGGAGACCCAGTACTTC. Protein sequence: CASSQEWVVETQYF.

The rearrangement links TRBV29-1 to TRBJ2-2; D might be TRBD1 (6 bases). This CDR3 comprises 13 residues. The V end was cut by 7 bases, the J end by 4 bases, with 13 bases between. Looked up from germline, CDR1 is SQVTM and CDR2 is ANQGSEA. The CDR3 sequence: CSALGTLTGELFF. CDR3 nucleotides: TGCAGCGCCCTAGGGACACTCACCGGGGAGCTGTTTTTT.